These 3 T cell receptor beta chains originate from one sample sequenced in a study of technical replicates of blood from a few donors. Here immunoSEQ multiplex PCR was the method, and the copy in TCRdb shows in-frame clones only, minus some. The data hold tens of thousands of clones, with roughly four fifths observed a single time. What was sequenced was PBMCs. These receptors were obtained from a human donor in good health. Some clones in this sample may be carry-over from other donors' samples.

This clone was seen only once. The chain links TRBV4-1 to TRBJ2-1; 8 bases line up with TRBD2. There are 15 residues in the CDR3. Germline trimming cut 6 bases from V and 1 base from J; bases unmatched to any gene: 5. Germline CDR1 reads MGHRA; CDR2 reads YSYEKL. CDR3 residues: CASRTGGLSYNEQFF. The CDR3 DNA is TGCGCCAGCAGAACGGGAGGGTTATCCTACAATGAGCAGTTCTTC.

The chain joins TRBV6-5 to TRBJ2-7; TRBD2 might be the D (7 bases). The CDR3 runs 12 residues. CDR1 MNHEY and CDR2 SVGAGI come from the germline V gene. Between the trimmed V and J ends, which lost 7 bases and 7 bases, there was a span of 14 bases. As DNA, the CDR3 is TGTGCCAGCACTCACAAGGGGGGGGAGCAGTACTTC. Translated, it gives CASTHKGGEQYF.

V and J are TRBV29-1 and TRBJ1-2; D uncertain. The CDR3 sequence is 12 residues long. Germline assignment: CDR1 SQVTM and CDR2 ANQGSEA. Between the trimmed V and J ends, which lost 0 bases and 7 bases, there was a span of 9 bases. DNA for the CDR3: TGCAGCGTTGAAGATCCAGGCAGTGGCTACACCTTC. Its protein product is CSVEDPGSGYTF.